This T cell receptor beta chain was recorded in a study of radiotherapy plus CTLA-4 blockade in lung cancer (dated 2018 in TCRdb). Regarding the complete study: Objective responses were observed in 18% of enrolled patients, and disease control was achieved in 31%. Findings and caveats that apply to the study as a whole: After treatment with radiotherapy and ipilimumab, TCR clones that originated in tumors expanded in peripheral blood. The strongest predictors of response were reported to be early dynamic shifts in blood T cell clones along with a rise in serum interferon-beta following radiation.

The library came from the immunoSEQ multiplex PCR assay. In TCRdb, the immuneACCESS table is reduced to in-frame sequences with V and J assigned. These tables do not hold every clone; where another copy was compared, an unresolved V gene accounts for under half, and the others remain unexplained. The sample profile shows tens of thousands of clones; 65% to 85% of them were found once. The top ten clones comprise 16% of the sample. With respect to this clone: The antigen it recognizes is unknown. The record has no base qualities; no much larger clone is one base away.

Focal radiation therapy combined with CTLA-4 blockade (ipilimumab) was tested in patients with chemo-refractory metastatic non-small-cell lung cancer. Measured from the cysteine to the phenylalanine, the CDR3 is 12 residues long. The sequence is cut down to CDR3 DNA, 36 bases in frame from base 1. The germline V gene sets CDR1 to SGHRS and CDR2 to YFSETQ. V and J are truncated by 1 base and 7 bases respectively, leaving an intervening sequence of 6 bases. The TCR originated in a human donor with non-small cell lung cancer whose response to radiotherapy plus ipilimumab could not be evaluated. Some clones in this sample may be carry-over from other donors' samples. The sample in question was peripheral blood, obtained from a patient treated with radiotherapy plus ipilimumab. The V and J segments used are TRBV5-1 and TRBJ2-1, with the D gene call left open. The DNA reads as follows: TGCGCCAGCAGCTTGTACGGGAATGAGCAGTTCTTC. Translated, this is CASSLYGNEQFF.